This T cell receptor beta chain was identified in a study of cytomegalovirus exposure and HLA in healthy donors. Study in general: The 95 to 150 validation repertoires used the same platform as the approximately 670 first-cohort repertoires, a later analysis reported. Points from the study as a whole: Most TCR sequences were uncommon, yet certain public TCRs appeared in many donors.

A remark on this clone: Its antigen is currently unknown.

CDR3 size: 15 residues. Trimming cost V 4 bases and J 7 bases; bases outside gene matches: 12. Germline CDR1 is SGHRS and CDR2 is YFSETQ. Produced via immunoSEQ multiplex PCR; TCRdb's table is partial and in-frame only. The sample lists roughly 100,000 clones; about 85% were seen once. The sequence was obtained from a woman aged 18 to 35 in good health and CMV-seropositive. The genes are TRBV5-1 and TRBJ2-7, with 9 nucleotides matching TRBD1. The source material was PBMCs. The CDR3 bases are TGCGCCAGCAGCCCGGGGGACAGGGAAGTATGGGAGCAGTACTTC. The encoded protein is CASSPGDREVWEQYF.